This TCR beta chain emerged from a study of CD8+ T cells in alopecia areata. Study-level results: With tofacitinib ongoing, many expanded lesional clones persisted in both scalp and blood.

The treatment was: oral pan-JAK inhibitor, 5-10 mg twice daily. Those with alopecia areata gave lesional scalp punch biopsies and peripheral blood. After removal of 6 bases from V and 5 bases from J, the junction contained 5 bases not matched to a gene. The CDR3 has 13 amino acids. Germline CDR1 reads MNHEY; CDR2 reads SMNVEV (reference sequence). Extraction and reverse transcription of RNA yielded cDNA as the sequencing template. Repertoires were generated with immunoSEQ multiplex PCR, while TCRdb's copy carries only in-frame clones and drops some. The table has under 7,500 clones, about two thirds seen once. Of note for this clone: Its antigen is unidentified.

The rearrangement uses TRBV27 and TRBJ1-2, with 8 bases fitting TRBD1. The clonotype originates from a human donor with alopecia areata. The sequencing used skin, collected at week 4, from a patient treated with tofacitinib. CDR3 in amino acids: CASSWRQGYGYTF. CDR3 sequence (DNA): TGTGCCAGCAGCTGGAGACAGGGGTATGGCTACACCTTC.